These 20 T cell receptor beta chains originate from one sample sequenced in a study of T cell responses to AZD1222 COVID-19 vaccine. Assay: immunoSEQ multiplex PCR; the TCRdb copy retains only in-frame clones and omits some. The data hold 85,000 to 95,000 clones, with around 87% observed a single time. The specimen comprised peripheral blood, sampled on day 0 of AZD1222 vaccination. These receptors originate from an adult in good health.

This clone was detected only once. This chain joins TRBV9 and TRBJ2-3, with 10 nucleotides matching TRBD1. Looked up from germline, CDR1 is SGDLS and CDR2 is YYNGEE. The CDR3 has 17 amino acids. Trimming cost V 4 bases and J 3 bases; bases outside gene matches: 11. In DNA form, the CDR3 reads TGTGCCAGCAGCTTCCAGTGGACAGGGGGGGGAACAGATACGCAGTATTTT. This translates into CASSFQWTGGGTDTQYF.

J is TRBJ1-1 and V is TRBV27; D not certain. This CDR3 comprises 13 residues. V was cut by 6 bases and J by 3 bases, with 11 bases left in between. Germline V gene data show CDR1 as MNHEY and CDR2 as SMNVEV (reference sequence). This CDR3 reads CASSLFSHTEAFF. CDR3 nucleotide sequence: TGTGCCAGCAGCCTCTTCTCACACACTGAAGCTTTCTTT.

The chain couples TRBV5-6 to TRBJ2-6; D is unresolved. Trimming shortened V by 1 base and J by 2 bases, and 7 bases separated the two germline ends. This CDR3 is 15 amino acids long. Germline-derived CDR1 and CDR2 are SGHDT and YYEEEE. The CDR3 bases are TGTGCCAGCAGCTTGTTGTCAGCTGGGGCCAACGTCCTGACTTTC. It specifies CASSLLSAGANVLTF.

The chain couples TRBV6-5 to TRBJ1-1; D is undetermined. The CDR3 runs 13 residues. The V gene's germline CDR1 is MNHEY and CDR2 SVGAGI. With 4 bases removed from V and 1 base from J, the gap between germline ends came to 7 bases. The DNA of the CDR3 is TGTGCCAGCAGTTTCCAGAAGAACACTGAAGCTTTCTTT. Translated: CASSFQKNTEAFF.

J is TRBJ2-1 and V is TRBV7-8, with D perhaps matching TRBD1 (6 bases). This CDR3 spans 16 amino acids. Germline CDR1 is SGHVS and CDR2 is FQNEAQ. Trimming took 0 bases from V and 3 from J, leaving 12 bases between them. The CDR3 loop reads CASSLATGIIYNEQFF. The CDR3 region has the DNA TGTGCCAGCAGCTTAGCCACAGGGATCATCTACAATGAGCAGTTCTTC. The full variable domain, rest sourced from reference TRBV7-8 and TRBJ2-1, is GAGVSQSPRYKVAKRGQDVALRCDPISGHVSLFWYQQALGQGPEFLTYFQNEAQLDKSGLPSDRFFAERPEGSVSTLKIQRTQQEDSAVYLCASSLATGIIYNEQFFGPGTRLTVL.

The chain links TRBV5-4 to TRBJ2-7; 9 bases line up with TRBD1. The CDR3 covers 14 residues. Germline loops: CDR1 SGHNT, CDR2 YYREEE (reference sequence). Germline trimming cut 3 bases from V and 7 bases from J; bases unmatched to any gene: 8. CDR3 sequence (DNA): TGTGCCAGCAGCTCTAAACAGGGGGCGGGGGAGCAGTACTTC. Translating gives CASSSKQGAGEQYF. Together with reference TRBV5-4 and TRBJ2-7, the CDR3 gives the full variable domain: ETGVTQSPTHLIKTRGQQVTLRCSSQSGHNTVSWYQQALGQGPQFIFQYYREEENGRGNFPPRFSGLQFPNYSSELNVNALELDDSALYLCASSSKQGAGEQYFGPGTRLTVT.

CDR3 coding DNA: TGTGCCAGCAGTTTATTCGGGGGGTCCTACGAGCAGTACTTC. Translated, it gives CASSLFGGSYEQYF. The chain employs TRBV27 and TRBJ2-7, with 7 bases identical to TRBD2. V gave up 1 base and J gave up 1 base; unmatched junction bases: 1. Germline lookup yields CDR1 MNHEY and CDR2 SMNVEV (reference sequence). CDR3 length equals 14 residues.

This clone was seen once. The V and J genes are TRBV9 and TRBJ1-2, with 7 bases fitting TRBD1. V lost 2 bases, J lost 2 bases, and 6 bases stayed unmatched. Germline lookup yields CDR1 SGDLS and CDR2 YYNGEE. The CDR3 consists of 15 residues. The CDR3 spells CASSVLGGQNYGYTF. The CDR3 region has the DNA TGTGCCAGCAGCGTCCTGGGGGGACAGAACTATGGCTACACCTTC.

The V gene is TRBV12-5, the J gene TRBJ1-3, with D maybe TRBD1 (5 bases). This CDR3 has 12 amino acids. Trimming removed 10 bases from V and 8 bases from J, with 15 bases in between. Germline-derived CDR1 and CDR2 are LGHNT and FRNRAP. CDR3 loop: CATRDAVDTIYF. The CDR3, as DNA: TGTGCTACCAGGGATGCAGTGGACACCATATATTTT.

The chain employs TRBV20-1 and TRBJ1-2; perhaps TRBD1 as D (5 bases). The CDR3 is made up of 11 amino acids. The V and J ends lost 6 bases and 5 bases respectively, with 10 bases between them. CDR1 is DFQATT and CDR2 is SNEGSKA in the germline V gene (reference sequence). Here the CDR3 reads CSASTEYGYTF. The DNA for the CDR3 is TGCAGTGCCTCGACAGAGTATGGCTACACCTTC.

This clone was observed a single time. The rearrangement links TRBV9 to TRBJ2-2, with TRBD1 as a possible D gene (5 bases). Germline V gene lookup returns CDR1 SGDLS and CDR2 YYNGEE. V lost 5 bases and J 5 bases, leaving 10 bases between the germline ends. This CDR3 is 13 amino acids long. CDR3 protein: CASSRRGTGELFF. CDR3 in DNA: TGTGCCAGCAGTCGTAGGGGTACCGGGGAGCTGTTTTTT.

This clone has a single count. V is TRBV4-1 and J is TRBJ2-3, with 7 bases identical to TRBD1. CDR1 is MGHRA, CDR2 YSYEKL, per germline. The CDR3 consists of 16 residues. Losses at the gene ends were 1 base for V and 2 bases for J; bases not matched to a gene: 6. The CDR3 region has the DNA TGCGCCAGCAGCCAAGGGGTGGGACAGAACACAGATACGCAGTATTTT. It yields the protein CASSQGVGQNTDTQYF.

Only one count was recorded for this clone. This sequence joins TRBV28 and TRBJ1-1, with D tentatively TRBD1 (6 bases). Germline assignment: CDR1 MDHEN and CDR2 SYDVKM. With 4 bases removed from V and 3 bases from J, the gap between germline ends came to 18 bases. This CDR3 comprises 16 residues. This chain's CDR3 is CASSSSRGSRHTEAFF. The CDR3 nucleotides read TGTGCCAGCAGTTCATCAAGGGGGTCGCGGCACACTGAAGCTTTCTTT.

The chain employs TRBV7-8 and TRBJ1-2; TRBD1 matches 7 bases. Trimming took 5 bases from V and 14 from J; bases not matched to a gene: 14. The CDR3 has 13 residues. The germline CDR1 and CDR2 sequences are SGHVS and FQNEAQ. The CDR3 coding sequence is TGTGCCAGCAGCCCACACCCGGACAGGAAGGTAACCTTC. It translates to CASSPHPDRKVTF.

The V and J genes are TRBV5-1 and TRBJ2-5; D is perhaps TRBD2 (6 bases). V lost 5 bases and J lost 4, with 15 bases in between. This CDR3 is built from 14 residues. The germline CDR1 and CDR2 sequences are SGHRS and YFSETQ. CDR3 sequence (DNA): TGCGCCAGCAGACCTCGGGCGGGGCCAGAGACCCAGTACTTC. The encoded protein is CASRPRAGPETQYF.

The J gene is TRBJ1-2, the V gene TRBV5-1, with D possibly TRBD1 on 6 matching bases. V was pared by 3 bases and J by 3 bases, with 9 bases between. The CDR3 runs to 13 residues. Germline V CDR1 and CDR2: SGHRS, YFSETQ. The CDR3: CASSYEGDYGYTF. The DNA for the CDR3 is TGCGCCAGCAGCTACGAGGGGGACTATGGCTACACCTTC.

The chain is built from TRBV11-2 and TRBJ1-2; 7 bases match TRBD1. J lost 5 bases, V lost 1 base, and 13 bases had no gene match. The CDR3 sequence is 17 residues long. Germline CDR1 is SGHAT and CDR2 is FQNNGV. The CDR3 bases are TGTGCCAGCAGCTTAGGTGTCGGGGGACAGTTCTCGTATGGCTACACCTTC. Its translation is CASSLGVGGQFSYGYTF.

The CDR3 nucleotides read TGCGCCAGCAGCCAATCCCCGACCAGGATTCAGTACTTC. Translating gives CASSQSPTRIQYF. The chain recombines TRBV4-3 with TRBJ2-4; D not resolved. V lost 2 bases to trimming and J lost 10 bases, with 12 bases between them. Germline V CDR1 and CDR2: LGHNA, YSLEER. The CDR3 spans 13 residues.

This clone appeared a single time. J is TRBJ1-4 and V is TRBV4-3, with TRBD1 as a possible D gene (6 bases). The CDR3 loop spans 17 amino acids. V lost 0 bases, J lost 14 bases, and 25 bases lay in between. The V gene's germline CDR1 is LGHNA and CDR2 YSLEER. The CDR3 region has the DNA TGCGCCAGCAGCCAAGATTCTCCACGGAACAGGGCTAAGGGGCTGTTTTTT. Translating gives CASSQDSPRNRAKGLFF.

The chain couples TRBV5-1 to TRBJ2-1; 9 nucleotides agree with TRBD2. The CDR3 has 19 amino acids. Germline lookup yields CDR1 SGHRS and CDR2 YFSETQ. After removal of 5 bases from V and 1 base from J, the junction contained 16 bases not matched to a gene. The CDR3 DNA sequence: TGCGCCAGCAGTTACCCCCGGGGTAGCGGGGGAGTGTCCTACAATGAGCAGTTCTTC. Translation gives CASSYPRGSGGVSYNEQFF.